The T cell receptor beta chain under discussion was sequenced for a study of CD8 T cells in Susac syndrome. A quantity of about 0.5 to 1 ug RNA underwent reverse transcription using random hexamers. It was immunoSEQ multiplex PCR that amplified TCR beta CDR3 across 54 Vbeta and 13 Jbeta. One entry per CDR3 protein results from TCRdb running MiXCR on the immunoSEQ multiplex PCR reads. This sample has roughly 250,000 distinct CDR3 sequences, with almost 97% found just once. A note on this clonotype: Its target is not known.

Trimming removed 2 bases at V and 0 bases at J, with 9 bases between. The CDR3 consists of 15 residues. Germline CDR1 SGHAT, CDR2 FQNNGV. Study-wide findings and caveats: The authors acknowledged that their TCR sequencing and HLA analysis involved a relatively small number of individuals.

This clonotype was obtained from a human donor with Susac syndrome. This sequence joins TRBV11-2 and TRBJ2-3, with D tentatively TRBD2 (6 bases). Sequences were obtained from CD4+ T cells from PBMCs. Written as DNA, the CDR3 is TGTGCCAGCAGCTTACTAGCGCGTAGCACAGATACGCAGTATTTT. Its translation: CASSLLARSTDTQYF.